A selection of T cell receptor beta chains follows, all from one sample in a study of human T cells and chemical hapten exposure. TCRdb ran MiXCR on the RACE reads and lists one entry per CDR3 protein. In the table there are fewer than 85,000 distinct CDR3 sequences, roughly 10% of which are singletons. The sequencing used whole blood, collected in connection with sensitization to the hapten diphenylcyclopropenone (DPC). The receptor source for this set is a woman aged 25 to 39 with alopecia areata. Some clones in this sample may be carry-over from other donors' samples. Both conserved end residues are part of each CDR3.

cdr3_aa j_call v_call
CASSRRGGDEQYF TRBJ2-7 TRBV6-5
CASSYSRPNTGELFF TRBJ2-2 TRBV6-2/TRBV6-3
CASYPGIRTEAFF TRBJ1-1 TRBV10-2
CSVAGPSTDTQYF TRBJ2-3 TRBV29-1
CASSYRGDQPQHF TRBJ1-5 TRBV7-2
CAIESGANVLTF TRBJ2-6 TRBV28
CASSRDGQGVGEQYF TRBJ2-7 TRBV5-1
CASSQDPTGGRQPQHF TRBJ1-5 TRBV4-2
CASSDNYEQFF TRBJ2-1 TRBV2
CASSLVGVTEAFF TRBJ1-1 TRBV7-8